These 15 T cell receptor beta chains were all obtained from the same sample, sequenced in a study of blood T cell repertoires in COVID-19. TCRdb's copy holds only in-frame clones and misses some; the assay was immunoSEQ multiplex PCR. The table records under 300,000 clones, around 83% of them present only once. Specimen: peripheral blood. The receptors were gathered from a man aged 35-49 years who had recovered from COVID-19.

This clone was seen repeatedly, ten times or more. The chain has TRBV6-1 and TRBJ1-2; no firm D call. There are 15 residues in the CDR3. Per the germline V gene, CDR1 is MNHNS and CDR2 is SASEGT. Trimming took 2 bases from V and 8 from J, leaving 18 bases between them. As DNA, the CDR3 is TGTGCCAGCAGTGAACAGGACCTTTTCGCGGGGGGCTACACCTTC. Its translation: CASSEQDLFAGGYTF.

This chain's CDR3 is CAIRGQGASSVSYNEQFF. The CDR3 region has the DNA TGTGCCATCAGGGGACAGGGCGCGTCGAGTGTCTCTTACAATGAGCAGTTCTTC. V gene TRBV10-3 combines with J gene TRBJ2-1, with 9 bases aligning to TRBD1. CDR1 is ENHRY, CDR2 SYGVKD, per germline. The CDR3 runs to 18 residues. The junction had 16 bases not matched to a gene; V was cut back by 6 bases and J by 4 bases.

The chain is built from TRBV30 and TRBJ2-7; 12 positions match TRBD1. The germline gives CDR1 GTSNPN, CDR2 SVGIG (reference sequence). After removal of 2 bases from V and 5 bases from J, the junction contained 4 bases not matched to a gene. The CDR3 contains 14 residues. This chain's CDR3 is CAWSRGQGAHEQYF. For the CDR3, the DNA is TGTGCCTGGAGTAGGGGACAGGGGGCACACGAGCAGTACTTC. The whole variable domain, filled in from reference TRBV30 and TRBJ2-7, reads SQTIHQWPATLVQPVGSPLSLECTVEGTSNPNLYWYRQAAGRGLQLLFYSVGIGQISSEVPQNLSASRPQDRQFILSSKKLLLSDSGFYLCAWSRGQGAHEQYFGPGTRLTVT.

This sequence joins TRBV7-2 and TRBJ2-1; the D gene is possibly TRBD2 (5 bases). Per the germline V gene, CDR1 is SGHTA and CDR2 is FQGNSA. This CDR3 contains 16 residues. V gave up 5 bases and J gave up 6 bases, with 20 bases separating them. The CDR3 region has the DNA TGTGCCAGCAGCGTCGAAGGTAGCGATTACTTCAATGAGCAGTTCTTC. It is translated as CASSVEGSDYFNEQFF.

This chain connects TRBV18 to TRBJ2-7, with 9 bases identical to TRBD2. CDR3 length: 14 residues. Germline trimming cut 3 bases from V and 7 bases from J; bases unmatched to any gene: 7. CDR1 is KGHSH, CDR2 LQKENI, per germline. CDR3 region: CASSPLAGWSEQYF. In DNA, the CDR3 is TGTGCCAGCTCACCTCTAGCGGGGTGGAGTGAGCAGTACTTC.

This clone was counted only a few times. The chain recombines TRBV7-9 with TRBJ1-6; no definite D call. Trimming took 2 bases from V and 6 from J, leaving 8 bases between them. CDR3 length: 14 residues. The germline V gene has CDR1 SEHNR and CDR2 FQNEAQ (reference sequence). The chain's CDR3 is CASSLSPSNSPLHF. CDR3 coding DNA: TGTGCCAGCAGCTTATCGCCCAGTAATTCACCCCTCCACTTT.

This clone was seen more than once but under ten times. The chain recombines TRBV28 with TRBJ2-1; possible D gene TRBD2, 5 bases. The CDR3 loop spans 17 amino acids. V was shortened by 5 bases and J by 5 bases, with 22 bases between the two germline ends. The germline V gene has CDR1 MDHEN and CDR2 SYDVKM. CDR3 loop: CASSLASSTVVHNEQFF. The CDR3 DNA sequence: TGTGCCAGCAGTCTAGCATCCTCCACTGTGGTCCACAATGAGCAGTTCTTC.

CDR3 loop: CASSLFLNTDTQYF. Written as DNA, the CDR3 is TGTGCCAGCAGCTTATTCCTTAACACAGATACGCAGTATTTT. The rearrangement uses TRBV7-2 and TRBJ2-3; D uncertain. There are 14 residues in the CDR3. Germline V lookup: CDR1 SGHTA, CDR2 FQGNSA. Trimming left V 2 bases short and J 2 bases short, with 8 bases between.

This clone occurred a few times. The chain carries TRBV10-3 and TRBJ1-5, with 9 nucleotides matching TRBD1. V gave up 5 bases and J gave up 2 bases; unmatched junction bases: 7. The CDR3 is made up of 16 amino acids. CDR1 and CDR2 (germline): ENHRY, SYGVKD. The CDR3 reads CAISKTGGDGNQPQHF. The CDR3 coding sequence is TGTGCCATCAGTAAGACAGGGGGAGATGGCAATCAGCCCCAGCATTTT.

The chain is built from TRBV15 and TRBJ1-1; TRBD1 might be the D (5 bases). The CDR3 is 13 amino acids. The germline CDR1 and CDR2 sequences are LNHNV and YYDKDF (reference sequence). Deletions cut 3 bases from V and 6 bases from J, with 11 bases between. CDR3 sequence: CATSRGGLAEAFF. DNA for the CDR3: TGTGCCACCAGCAGGGGGGGGTTGGCTGAAGCTTTCTTT.

This clone turned up a few times. In the same sample, other DNA sequences code for this CDR3. V and J are TRBV5-1 and TRBJ2-7, with TRBD1 identical over 8 bases. Germline V CDR1 and CDR2: SGHRS, YFSETQ. The CDR3 consists of 14 residues. V dropped 4 bases and J dropped 3; count of bases not matched to a gene: 6. This CDR3 reads CASSPGTGGYEQYF. The DNA of the CDR3 is TGCGCCAGCAGCCCTGGGACAGGAGGCTACGAGCAGTACTTC.

The J gene is TRBJ1-5, the V gene TRBV5-6, with 9 bases aligning to TRBD1. Looked up from germline, CDR1 is SGHDT and CDR2 is YYEEEE. The CDR3 consists of 15 residues. After removal of 0 bases from V and 7 bases from J, the junction contained 5 bases not matched to a gene. The CDR3 is CASSLAGTGTQPQHF. CDR3 nucleotides: TGTGCCAGCAGCTTGGCCGGGACAGGGACCCAGCCCCAGCATTTT.

V is TRBV5-6 and J is TRBJ1-2; 8 positions agree with TRBD1. The CDR3 is 14 residues long. The ends lost 4 bases at V and 0 bases at J; junction bases unmatched: 2. CDR1 and CDR2 from the germline V gene are SGHDT and YYEEEE. CDR3 sequence reads: CASSRDRTNYGYTF. The CDR3 region has the DNA TGTGCCAGCAGCCGGGACAGGACTAACTATGGCTACACCTTC.

This chain connects TRBV5-1 to TRBJ1-1; 7 nucleotides align to TRBD1. The germline CDR1 and CDR2 sequences are SGHRS and YFSETQ. The CDR3 has 14 residues. J gave up 5 bases and V 4 bases, and 8 bases lay outside the gene matches. CDR3 amino acids: CASSLDRVETEAFF. CDR3 nucleotide sequence: TGCGCCAGCAGCCTTGACAGGGTTGAAACTGAAGCTTTCTTT.

This chain links TRBV2 with TRBJ1-1; 12 nucleotides match TRBD1. Germline assignment: CDR1 SNHLY and CDR2 FYNNEI. The V and J ends lost 8 bases and 6 bases, in that order; junction bases with no gene match: 10. This CDR3 contains 15 residues. The CDR3 sequence is CASGWDRGQNSEAFF. DNA for the CDR3: TGTGCCAGCGGGTGGGACAGGGGGCAAAACTCTGAAGCTTTCTTT.